This T cell receptor (beta chain) was found in a study of beta chain features in type 1 diabetes (dated by TCRdb to the late 2010s). Background on the whole study: Mean age, gender distribution, total cell number and subset yield did not differ between patients and healthy donors. A total of some 110 million sorted cells were examined across all samples, and a strong correlation was observed between cell number per subset and RNA yield. The study compared the TCRB repertoires of sorted circulating CD4+ T cell subsets in recently diagnosed type 1 diabetes patients with those in matched healthy donors. Regulatory and stem cell-like memory subsets were obtained from only 8 patients and roughly eight healthy donors, while naive and central memory subsets were obtained from all 30 or so donors.

To note about this clone: No antigen is known for it. Relative to the germline gene, one junction end is altered; a read error may explain this.

The germline V gene yields SGHTA for CDR1 and FQGNSA for CDR2. Spanning cysteine to phenylalanine, the CDR3 consists of 11 amino acids. Here the CDR3 DNA is all that survives: 33 bases in frame from base 1. A single peripheral blood draw of approximately 120 mL on average was collected from each donor into heparinised tubes. A BD FACSAria II and a panel including CD45RO, CCR7, CD25, CD127, CD95 and CD27 were used to sort naive, central memory, regulatory and stem cell-like memory CD4+ T cells. Every sorted population had a purity above 95%. PBMCs were isolated right away by Lymphoprep density gradient centrifugation and were stained directly, without culture. Samples were stained and sorted in pairs, with one healthy donor and one patient per experiment, so that batch effects were minimized. What the work shows at the level of the full study, not this receptor alone: Because cDNA was sequenced instead of genomic DNA, highly expressing activated cells could be over-represented, though the groups showed no difference in activation or CD3 levels. At VDJ recombination sites, patients with type 1 diabetes made fewer insertions and deleted more nucleotides, a pattern implying thymic rearrangement abnormalities. Only small numbers of individuals were included in the HLA sub-analyses, which left unresolved whether HLA type had any influence on TCRB rearrangement. The naive, central memory and regulatory TCRB repertoires appeared to resemble one another more closely among patients than among healthy donors. Shorter templates might have been favored by PCR, but patient and control samples were amplified and corrected together, so both groups would have been affected equally by any skew. In all four CD4+ subsets, TCRB CDR3 length was moderately but significantly shorter in type 1 diabetes patients.

The High Capacity cDNA Reverse Transcription Kit was used to reverse transcribe all of the isolated RNA, meaning that expressed TCRB transcripts were what got sequenced. Deep immunoSEQ sequencing was performed on naive, central memory and regulatory T cell samples, with an average of roughly 3.6 million total reads per sample. After sorted cells were lysed in RLT buffer, RNA was extracted with DNase-treated RNeasy Micro or Mini kits, with the choice depending on cell number. Each cell subset was processed separately to prevent cross-contamination, with patient and healthy donor samples processed together. Using the immunoSEQ multiplex PCR, TCRB sequences were amplified from cDNA into 87-bp fragments spanning the CDR3 region. Amplicons were sequenced on the Illumina HiSeq platform. Regarding the original processing steps: PCR bias was corrected computationally using synthetic template baselines, and reads within Hamming distance 2 were collapsed, with unmergeable singletons discarded. Reads were aligned to IMGT to assign V, D and J genes, CDR3 length, and insertions or deletions at six rearrangement sites. Within each subset, clonotype counts were normalized to sorted cell number, and only after that were true diversity and Gini coefficients computed with the tcR R package. The overlap coefficient, calculated on TCRB nucleotide sequences, was used to measure repertoire sharing. The clones in this table, taken by TCRdb from immuneACCESS, are in-frame only. Not every clone is retained; where verified, under half of the shortfall comes from an unresolved V gene, and the cause of the rest is unknown. For V, J and clone size, that table is used; D and trimming come from the DNA. The sample table contains roughly 300,000 clones; only one count was recorded for 9.3% of them. The top ten clones comprise around 1% of the sample.

The chain links TRBV7-2 with TRBJ2-5; the best D guess is TRBD1, with 6 bases matching. The receptor's source is a man aged 25-45 years with type 1 diabetes. Sequencing input: central memory CD4+ T cells from blood. The DNA sequence is TGTGCCAGCAGCTTAGGCAGGGGTCTGGACTTC. Its protein reads: CASSLGRGLDF.